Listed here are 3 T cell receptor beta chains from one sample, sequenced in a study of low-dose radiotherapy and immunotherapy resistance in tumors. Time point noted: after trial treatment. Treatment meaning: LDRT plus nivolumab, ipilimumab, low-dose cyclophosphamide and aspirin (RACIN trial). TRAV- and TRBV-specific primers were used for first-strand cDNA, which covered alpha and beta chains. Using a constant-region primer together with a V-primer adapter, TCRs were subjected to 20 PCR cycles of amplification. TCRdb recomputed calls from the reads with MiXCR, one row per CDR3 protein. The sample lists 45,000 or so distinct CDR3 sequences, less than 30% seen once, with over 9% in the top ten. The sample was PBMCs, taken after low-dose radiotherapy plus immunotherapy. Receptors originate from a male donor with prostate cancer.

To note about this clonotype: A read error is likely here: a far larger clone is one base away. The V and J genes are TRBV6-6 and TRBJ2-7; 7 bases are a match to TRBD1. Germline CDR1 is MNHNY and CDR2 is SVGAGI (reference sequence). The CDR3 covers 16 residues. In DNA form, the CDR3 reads TGTGCCATCAGAACGCCTACAGGGGATAACCCTTACGAGCAGCACTTC. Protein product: CAIRTPTGDNPYEQHF.

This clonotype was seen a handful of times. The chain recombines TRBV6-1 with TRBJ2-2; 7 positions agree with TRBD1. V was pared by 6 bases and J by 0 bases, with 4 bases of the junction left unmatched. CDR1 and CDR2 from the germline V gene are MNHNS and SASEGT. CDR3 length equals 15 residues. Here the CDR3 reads CASRTGTANTGELFF. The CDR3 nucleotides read TGTGCCAGCAGAACCGGGACAGCGAACACCGGGGAGCTGTTTTTT.

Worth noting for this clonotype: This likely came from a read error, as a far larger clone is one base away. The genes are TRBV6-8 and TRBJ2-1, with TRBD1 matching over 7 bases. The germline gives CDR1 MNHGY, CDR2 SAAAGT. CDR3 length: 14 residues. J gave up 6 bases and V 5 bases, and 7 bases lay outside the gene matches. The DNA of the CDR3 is TGTGCCAGCAGTGGCCGGGACAGTTGCAATGAGCAGTTCTTC. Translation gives CASSGRDSCNEQFF.